The rows below give T cell receptor beta chains drawn from one sample of a study of blood T cell repertoires in COVID-19. Profiled with immunoSEQ multiplex PCR; TCRdb holds only in-frame clones, not every one. The table records 90,000 to 150,000 clones, over 65% of them present only once. Sequences were obtained from peripheral blood. These receptors all come from a man in his 60s with acute or convalescent COVID-19. Each CDR3 is given with its conserved first and last residue. The D gene is left open where the match is weak. Clone size is given for some rows only: seen once, a few or many times, or a class if the clone is expanded.

j_call	clone_size	cdr3_length	v_call	d_call	cdr3_aa	cdr3_nt
TRBJ2-2	-	15	TRBV18	TRBD1	CASSPGTAETGELFF	TGTGCCAGCTCACCTGGGACAGCGGAGACCGGGGAGCTGTTTTTT
TRBJ2-3	-	13	TRBV20-1	-	CSASDPVTDTQYF	TGCAGTGCTAGTGATCCGGTCACAGATACGCAGTATTTT
TRBJ1-1	-	11	TRBV29-1	-	CSVVPGTEAFF	TGCAGCGTTGTCCCAGGGACTGAAGCTTTCTTT
TRBJ2-2	-	12	TRBV6-5	-	CASRRNTGELFF	TGTGCCAGCAGGCGGAACACCGGGGAGCTGTTTTTT
TRBJ2-5	-	16	TRBV7-2	-	CASSLTPSRGQETQYF	TGTGCCAGCAGCTTAACCCCTTCCAGGGGCCAAGAGACCCAGTACTTC
TRBJ2-7	-	14	TRBV5-1	-	CASSRTGTAYEQYF	TGCGCCAGCAGCAGAACAGGGACCGCCTACGAGCAGTACTTC
TRBJ2-3	-	16	TRBV11-3	TRBD1	CASSLGRTGYTDTQYF	TGTGCCAGCAGCTTAGGACGGACAGGATACACAGATACGCAGTATTTT
TRBJ2-5	-	13	TRBV7-9	TRBD1	CASTSDREETQYF	TGTGCCAGCACGTCGGACAGGGAAGAGACCCAGTACTTC
TRBJ2-2	-	15	TRBV24-1	-	CATSGFSAGTGELFF	TGTGCCACCAGTGGCTTTTCAGCAGGCACCGGGGAGCTGTTTTTT
TRBJ2-7	few	17	TRBV9	TRBD1	CASSPGQGNLPRGEQYF	TGTGCCAGCAGCCCAGGCCAGGGGAATCTCCCCAGGGGGGAGCAGTACTTC
TRBJ2-3	once	15	TRBV19	TRBD1	CASSAGTGYIDTQYF	TGTGCCAGTAGTGCCGGGACAGGGTACATAGATACGCAGTATTTT
TRBJ2-1	once	13	TRBV27	-	CASSPGGRDEQFF	TGTGCCAGCAGCCCTGGCGGGCGCGATGAGCAGTTCTTC
TRBJ2-6	-	20	TRBV28	-	CASSLKWIGRISSGANVLTF	TGTGCCAGCAGTTTAAAATGGATCGGGAGAATCTCCTCCGGGGCCAACGTCCTGACTTTC
TRBJ2-1	few	17	TRBV3-1/TRBV3-2	-	CASSPPRRDLSYNEQFF	TGTGCCAGCAGCCCCCCAAGGCGGGACCTTTCCTACAATGAGCAGTTCTTC
TRBJ1-1	once	13	TRBV4-3	-	CASSHSAGAEAFF	TGCGCCAGCAGCCATTCCGCCGGAGCTGAAGCTTTCTTT
TRBJ2-1	-	14	TRBV4-3	TRBD2	CASSQREGRNEQFF	TGCGCCAGCAGTCAGCGGGAGGGCCGTAATGAGCAGTTCTTC
TRBJ1-2	-	15	TRBV7-2	TRBD1	CASSPSTGKNYGYTF	TGTGCCAGCAGCCCTTCGACAGGGAAAAACTATGGCTACACCTTC
TRBJ1-2	-	14	TRBV5-6	TRBD1	CASSPDRANYGYTF	TGTGCCAGCAGCCCCGACAGGGCTAACTATGGCTACACCTTC
TRBJ1-1	-	13	TRBV6-2/TRBV6-3	-	CASSQQGFTEAFF	TGTGCCAGCAGTCAACAGGGATTCACTGAAGCTTTCTTT
TRBJ2-3	-	14	TRBV19	-	CASSMTSERNTQYF	TGTGCCAGTAGTATGACCTCGGAGAGGAATACGCAGTATTTT
TRBJ1-4	once	14	TRBV15	-	CATSRPGSWEKLFF	TGTGCCACCAGCAGACCGGGAAGCTGGGAAAAACTGTTTTTT
TRBJ1-1	-	15	TRBV29-1	TRBD1	CSVELGQTLNTEAFF	TGCAGCGTTGAGCTGGGACAGACTTTGAACACTGAAGCTTTCTTT
TRBJ1-5	once	14	TRBV19	TRBD1	CASSINRGNQPQHF	TGTGCCAGTAGTATAAACAGGGGGAATCAGCCCCAGCATTTT
TRBJ2-3	few	15	TRBV6-2/TRBV6-3	TRBD1	CASSYDRVGSDTQYF	TGTGCCAGCAGTTACGACAGGGTGGGGTCAGATACGCAGTATTTT
TRBJ2-1	-	15	TRBV5-6	TRBD1	CASSTPGQGTIEQFF	TGTGCCAGCAGCACACCGGGACAGGGTACTATTGAGCAGTTCTTC
TRBJ2-7	-	14	TRBV10-3	TRBD1	CAISLGQGGYEQYF	TGTGCCATCAGCCTGGGACAGGGGGGCTACGAGCAGTACTTC
TRBJ2-2	-	16	TRBV9	-	CASSVAGTLNTGELFF	TGTGCCAGCAGCGTCGCCGGGACTTTGAACACCGGGGAGCTGTTTTTT
TRBJ2-2	once	16	TRBV18	TRBD2	CASSPSSGGNTGELFF	TGTGCCAGCTCACCATCTAGCGGGGGGAACACCGGGGAGCTGTTTTTT
TRBJ2-1	-	15	TRBV28	TRBD1	CASSSGGLSYNEQFF	TGTGCCAGCAGTTCAGGGGGTCTATCCTACAATGAGCAGTTCTTC
TRBJ2-3	few	16	TRBV9	-	CASSPQGRTGTDTQYF	TGTGCCAGCAGCCCACAGGGTAGAACTGGCACAGATACGCAGTATTTT
TRBJ1-3	-	14	TRBV7-2	-	CASSSMAPGNTIYF	TGTGCCAGCAGCTCCATGGCCCCTGGAAACACCATATATTTT
TRBJ1-3	-	15	TRBV7-9	-	CASSPLAFSGNTIYF	TGTGCCAGCAGCCCCTTAGCGTTCTCTGGAAACACCATATATTTT
TRBJ2-1	-	15	TRBV6-4	TRBD2	CASSDSAGGYNEQFF	TGTGCCAGCAGTGACTCTGCGGGAGGGTACAATGAGCAGTTCTTC
TRBJ2-5	-	15	TRBV23-1	-	CASSQSGPRGGTQYF	TGCGCCAGCAGTCAATCCGGGCCAAGGGGAGGGACCCAGTACTTC
TRBJ1-1	-	13	TRBV11-3	-	CASSHGYNTEAFF	TGTGCCAGCAGCCACGGTTATAACACTGAAGCTTTCTTT
TRBJ2-1	-	15	TRBV18	-	CASSPPLGQHNEQFF	TGTGCCAGCTCACCCCCCTTGGGACAACACAATGAGCAGTTCTTC
TRBJ2-7	-	17	TRBV28	TRBD2	CASSPLSTSGTSYEQYF	TGTGCCAGCAGTCCCCTCTCGACTAGCGGGACGTCTTACGAGCAGTACTTC
TRBJ1-5	few	14	TRBV9	-	CASSEEGFNQPQHF	TGTGCCAGCAGCGAGGAGGGTTTTAATCAGCCCCAGCATTTT
TRBJ2-4	-	19	TRBV15	TRBD2	CATSRVSGRADGAKNIQYF	TGTGCCACCAGCAGAGTTAGCGGGAGGGCAGATGGGGCCAAAAACATTCAGTACTTC
TRBJ2-3	-	12	TRBV18	-	CASSLRQDTQYF	TGTGCCAGCTCACTCAGACAGGATACGCAGTATTTT
TRBJ1-1	-	16	TRBV7-9	TRBD1	CASSFPSGQGFAEAFF	TGTGCCAGCAGCTTCCCCAGTGGACAGGGTTTCGCTGAAGCTTTCTTT
TRBJ2-7	-	15	TRBV7-9	TRBD2	CASSLGLAGVYEQYF	TGTGCCAGCAGTCTCGGACTAGCGGGAGTCTACGAGCAGTACTTC
TRBJ2-2	-	15	TRBV15	-	CATHVGTTNTGELFF	TGTGCCACCCATGTTGGGACAACGAACACCGGGGAGCTGTTTTTT
TRBJ2-1	-	17	TRBV19	TRBD2	CASSPGTSGRASNEQFF	TGTGCCAGTAGTCCCGGGACTAGCGGGAGAGCCTCGAATGAGCAGTTCTTC
TRBJ2-6	few	18	TRBV28	TRBD1	CASRKDLTGGTGANVLTF	TGTGCCAGCAGAAAGGACTTGACAGGGGGCACTGGGGCCAACGTCCTGACTTTC
TRBJ1-1	-	16	TRBV5-1	TRBD1	CASSLLFGTANTEAFF	TGCGCCAGCAGCTTGTTATTCGGGACAGCCAACACTGAAGCTTTCTTT
TRBJ1-3	-	14	TRBV7-8	-	CASSSVRSGNTIYF	TGTGCCAGCAGCTCCGTCCGCTCTGGAAACACCATATATTTT
TRBJ2-5	-	17	TRBV10-1	TRBD1	CASSEDGTGAHQETQYF	TGCGCCAGCAGTGAGGACGGGACAGGGGCCCACCAAGAGACCCAGTACTTC